The 11 T cell receptor beta chains below all came from one sample that was sequenced in a study of a mutant IDH1 vaccine in newly diagnosed glioma. The antigens for these receptors are not known. Indicated time point: week 11, during vaccination. Doses consisted of 300 ug of mutant IDH1 20-mer peptide each, paired with topical imiquimod. TCRdb's copy holds only in-frame clones and misses some; the assay was immunoSEQ multiplex PCR. The sample holds some 120,000 clones, around 77% seen once. Here the sequenced sample was PBMCs, taken from a glioma patient whose treatment included an IDH1 peptide vaccine. Source of these receptors: a man aged 35 to 55 with glioma.

The DNA of the CDR3 is TGCGCCAGCAGTCAAACAGGGCTCGGGAATTCACCCCTCCACTTT. Its translation is CASSQTGLGNSPLHF. The rearrangement uses TRBV23-1 and TRBJ1-6, with D possibly TRBD1 on 6 matching bases. TRBV23-1 counts as an open reading frame of uncertain function. V was shortened by 2 bases and J by 7 bases, with 12 bases between the two germline ends. CDR3 length: 15 residues.

This chain joins TRBV6-1 and TRBJ2-7; TRBD1 matches at 7 bases. The CDR3 contains 13 residues. Looked up from germline, CDR1 is MNHNS and CDR2 is SASEGT. The ends lost 9 bases at V and 3 bases at J; junction bases unmatched: 8. The CDR3 DNA is TGTGCCAGTGAACCGGGACAGAACTACGAGCAGTACTTC. This sequence encodes CASEPGQNYEQYF.

This clone was seen many times. V and J are TRBV28 and TRBJ1-1; D remains unclear. V was cut by 4 bases and J by 0 bases, with 9 bases left in between. The CDR3 loop spans 14 amino acids. Germline CDR1 and CDR2: MDHEN and SYDVKM. The CDR3 DNA sequence: TGTGCCAGCAGTTATGGGAGGTTGAACACTGAAGCTTTCTTT. Translated, it gives CASSYGRLNTEAFF.

This clone was found a few times. The rearrangement links TRBV10-3 to TRBJ2-3; D call uncertain. CDR3 size: 16 residues. The V gene's germline CDR1 is ENHRY and CDR2 SYGVKD. V was cut by 0 bases and J by 0 bases, with 10 bases left in between. The CDR3 nucleotides are TGTGCCATCAGTGAGTCGGTAGGCGTGAGCACAGATACGCAGTATTTT. Translation gives CAISESVGVSTDTQYF.

The rearrangement links TRBV4-3 to TRBJ2-7; TRBD2 agrees at 9 bases. The CDR3 is 15 residues long. J gave up 1 base and V 3 bases, and 4 bases lay outside the gene matches. The germline CDR1 and CDR2 sequences are LGHNA and YSLEER. CDR3 nucleotide sequence: TGCGCCAGCAGCCAGCGACTAGCGGATTCCTACGAGCAGTACTTC. This translates into CASSQRLADSYEQYF.

The chain links TRBV29-1 to TRBJ1-2; the D gene is possibly TRBD1 (6 bases). V was clipped by 3 bases and J by 7 bases, with 12 bases between them. The V gene's germline CDR1 is SQVTM and CDR2 ANQGSEA. The CDR3 is 12 amino acids. The CDR3 sequence: CSVESGAAGYTF. For the CDR3, the DNA is TGCAGCGTTGAGTCGGGGGCTGCTGGCTACACCTTC.

The gene calls are TRBV5-6 and TRBJ1-2, with 7 positions matching TRBD1. Germline values: CDR1 SGHDT, CDR2 YYEEEE. V lost 3 bases, J lost 5 bases, and 4 bases stayed unmatched. The CDR3 sequence is 13 residues long. CDR3 sequence: CASSSGQRYGYTF. CDR3 nucleotides: TGTGCCAGCAGCTCGGGACAGAGATATGGCTACACCTTC.

V usage is TRBV6-5 and J usage is TRBJ2-1; D call uncertain. This CDR3 is built from 14 residues. In germline, CDR1 is MNHEY, CDR2 SVGAGI. Trimming took 4 bases from V and 1 from J, leaving 8 bases between them. The CDR3 reads CASSWGRSYNEQFF. CDR3 nucleotide sequence: TGTGCCAGCAGTTGGGGTAGGTCCTACAATGAGCAGTTCTTC.

The genes are TRBV30 and TRBJ1-1; D is unresolved. V dropped 4 bases and J dropped 4 bases, with 10 bases sitting between them. The germline CDR1 and CDR2 sequences are GTSNPN and SVGIG (reference sequence). The CDR3 consists of 12 residues. CDR3 coding DNA: TGTGCCTGGAAGTACCGCGGCACTGAAGCTTTCTTT. This codes for CAWKYRGTEAFF.

The V call is TRBV18, the J call TRBJ2-1, with TRBD2 matching over 10 bases. Germline CDR1 KGHSH, CDR2 LQKENI. The CDR3 has 16 amino acids. V trimming: 5 bases; J trimming: 6 bases; junction bases outside the gene matches: 10. CDR3 region: CASSTEWASGSNEQFF. DNA of the CDR3: TGTGCCAGCTCAACCGAGTGGGCTAGCGGGAGCAATGAGCAGTTCTTC.

The chain is built from TRBV7-9 and TRBJ1-2; 7 nucleotides align to TRBD1. Per germline, CDR1 SEHNR and CDR2 FQNEAQ (reference sequence). The CDR3 has 14 amino acids. After removal of 0 bases from V and 6 bases from J, the junction contained 4 bases not matched to a gene. Here the CDR3 DNA reads TGTGCCAGCAGCTTAGCCGACAGGGTAAATGGCTACACCTTC. It is translated as CASSLADRVNGYTF.